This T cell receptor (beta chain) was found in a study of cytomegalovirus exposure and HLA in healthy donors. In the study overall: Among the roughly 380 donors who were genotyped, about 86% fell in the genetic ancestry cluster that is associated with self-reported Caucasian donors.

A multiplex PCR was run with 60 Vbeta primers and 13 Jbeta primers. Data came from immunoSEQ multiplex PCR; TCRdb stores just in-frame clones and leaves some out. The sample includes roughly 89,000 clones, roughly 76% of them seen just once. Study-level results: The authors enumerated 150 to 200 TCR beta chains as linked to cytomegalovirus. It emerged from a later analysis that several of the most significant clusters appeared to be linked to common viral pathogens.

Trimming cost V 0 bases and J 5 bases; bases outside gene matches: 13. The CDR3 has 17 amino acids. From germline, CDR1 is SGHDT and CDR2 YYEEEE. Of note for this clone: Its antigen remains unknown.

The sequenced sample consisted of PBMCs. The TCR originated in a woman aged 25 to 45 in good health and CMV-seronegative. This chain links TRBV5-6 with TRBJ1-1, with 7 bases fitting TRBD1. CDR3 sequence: CASSLGGTAGKVTEAFF. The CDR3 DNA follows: TGTGCCAGCAGCTTGGGGGGGACAGCAGGTAAGGTGACTGAAGCTTTCTTT.